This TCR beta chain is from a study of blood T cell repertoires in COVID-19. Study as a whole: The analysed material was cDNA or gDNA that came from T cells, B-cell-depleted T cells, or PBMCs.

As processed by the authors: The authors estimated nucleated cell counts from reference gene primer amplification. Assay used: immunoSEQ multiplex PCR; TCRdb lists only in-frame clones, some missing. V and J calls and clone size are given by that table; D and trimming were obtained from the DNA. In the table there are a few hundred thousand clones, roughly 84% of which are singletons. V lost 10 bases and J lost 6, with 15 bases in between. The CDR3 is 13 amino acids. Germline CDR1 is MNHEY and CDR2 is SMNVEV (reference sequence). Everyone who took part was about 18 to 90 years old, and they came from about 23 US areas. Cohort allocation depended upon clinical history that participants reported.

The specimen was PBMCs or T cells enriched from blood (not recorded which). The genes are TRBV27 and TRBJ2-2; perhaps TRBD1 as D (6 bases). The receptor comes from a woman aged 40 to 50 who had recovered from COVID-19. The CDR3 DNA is TGTGCCACCAAGGTCAGGGGCGCCGGGGAGCTGTTTTTT. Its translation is CATKVRGAGELFF.